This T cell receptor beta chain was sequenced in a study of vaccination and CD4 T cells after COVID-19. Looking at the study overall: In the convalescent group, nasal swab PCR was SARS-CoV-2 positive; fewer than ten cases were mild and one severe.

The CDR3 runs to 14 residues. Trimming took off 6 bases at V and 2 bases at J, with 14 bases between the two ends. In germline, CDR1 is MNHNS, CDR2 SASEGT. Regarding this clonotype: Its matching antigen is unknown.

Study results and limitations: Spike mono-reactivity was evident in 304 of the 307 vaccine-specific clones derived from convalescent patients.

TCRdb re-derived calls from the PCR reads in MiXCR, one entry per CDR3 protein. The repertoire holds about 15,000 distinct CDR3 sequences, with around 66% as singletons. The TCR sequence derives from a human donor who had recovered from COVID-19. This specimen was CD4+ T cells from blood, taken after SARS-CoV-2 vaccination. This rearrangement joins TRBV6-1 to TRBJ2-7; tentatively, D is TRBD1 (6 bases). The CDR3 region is CASRGTTNPYEQYF. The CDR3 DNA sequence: TGTGCCAGCAGGGGGACAACCAACCCCTACGAGCAGTACTTC.